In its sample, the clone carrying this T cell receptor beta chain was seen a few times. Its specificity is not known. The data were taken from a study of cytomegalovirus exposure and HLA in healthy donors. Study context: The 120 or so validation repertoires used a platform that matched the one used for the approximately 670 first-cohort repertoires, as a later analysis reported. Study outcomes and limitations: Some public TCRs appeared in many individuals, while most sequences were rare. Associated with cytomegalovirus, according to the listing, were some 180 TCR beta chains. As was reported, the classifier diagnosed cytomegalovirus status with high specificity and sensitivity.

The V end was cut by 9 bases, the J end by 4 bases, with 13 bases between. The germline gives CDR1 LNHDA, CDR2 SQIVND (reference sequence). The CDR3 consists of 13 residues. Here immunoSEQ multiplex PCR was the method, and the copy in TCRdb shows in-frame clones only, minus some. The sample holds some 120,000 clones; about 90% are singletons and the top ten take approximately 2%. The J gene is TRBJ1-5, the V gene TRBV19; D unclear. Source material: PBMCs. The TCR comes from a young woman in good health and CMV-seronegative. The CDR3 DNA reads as TGTGCCAGCCACCGGGGTATGAATCAGCCCCAGCATTTT. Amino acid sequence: CASHRGMNQPQHF.